The T cell receptor (beta chain) described here comes from a study of CD8+ T cells in alopecia areata. Study details: Treated patients took oral tofacitinib at 5 to 10 mg twice daily.

Regarding the study as a whole: On tofacitinib, scalp clonality and expanded CD8+ clones among top 100 fell significantly. TCR sharing across patients was less clear than in mice, possibly HLA-related. It was lesional scalp, especially alopecia totalis/universalis, that showed higher clonality than normal scalp.

Treatment here: oral pan-JAK inhibitor, 5-10 mg twice daily. As for this clone: Its antigen is currently unknown.

V was pared by 0 bases and J by 2 bases, with 4 bases of the junction left unmatched. Germline V gene data show CDR1 as GTSNPN and CDR2 as SVGIG (reference sequence). The CDR3 sequence is 14 residues long. RNA was extracted and reverse transcribed into cDNA as the sequencing template. Profiled with immunoSEQ multiplex PCR; TCRdb holds only in-frame clones, not every one. The sample lists fewer than 250,000 clones; around 65% were seen once. This clonotype was obtained from a human donor with alopecia areata. The material sequenced was CD4+ T cells sorted from blood, taken at week 4, from a patient treated with tofacitinib. The chain is built from TRBV30 and TRBJ2-7; 7 positions agree with TRBD2. Written as DNA, the CDR3 is TGTGCCTGGAGTGTGGGGGAGGGTCCCTACGAGCAGTACTTC. It is translated as CAWSVGEGPYEQYF.